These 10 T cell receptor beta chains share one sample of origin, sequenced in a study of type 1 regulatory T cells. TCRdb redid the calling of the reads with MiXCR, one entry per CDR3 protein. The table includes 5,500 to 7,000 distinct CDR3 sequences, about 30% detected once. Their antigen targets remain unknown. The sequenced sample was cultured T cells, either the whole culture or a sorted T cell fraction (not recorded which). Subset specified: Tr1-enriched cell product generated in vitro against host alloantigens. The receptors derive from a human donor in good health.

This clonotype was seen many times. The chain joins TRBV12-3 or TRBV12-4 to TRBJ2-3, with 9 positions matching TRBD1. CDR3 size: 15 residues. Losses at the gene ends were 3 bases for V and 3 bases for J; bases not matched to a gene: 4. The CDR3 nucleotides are TGTGCCAGCAGTTTCACAGGGGGCTTTACAGATACGCAGTATTTT. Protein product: CASSFTGGFTDTQYF.

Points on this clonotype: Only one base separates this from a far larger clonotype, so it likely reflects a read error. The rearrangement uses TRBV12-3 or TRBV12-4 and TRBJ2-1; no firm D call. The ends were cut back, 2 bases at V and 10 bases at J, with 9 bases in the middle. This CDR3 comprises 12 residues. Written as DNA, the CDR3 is TGTGCCAGCAGTTTAAGTGGCTACGAGCAGTTCTTC. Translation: CASSLSGYEQFF.

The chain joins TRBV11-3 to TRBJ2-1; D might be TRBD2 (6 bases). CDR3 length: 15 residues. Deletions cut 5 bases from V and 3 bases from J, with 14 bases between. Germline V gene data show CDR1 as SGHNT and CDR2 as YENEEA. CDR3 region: CASSPQHGGYNEQFF. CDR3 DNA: TGTGCCAGCAGCCCGCAACACGGGGGCTACAATGAGCAGTTCTTC. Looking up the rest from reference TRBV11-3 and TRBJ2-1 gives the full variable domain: EAGVVQSPRYKIIEKKQPVAFWCNPISGHNTLYWYLQNLGQGPELLIRYENEEAVDDSQLPKDRFSAERLKGVDSTLKIQPAELGDSAVYLCASSPQHGGYNEQFFGPGTRLTVL.

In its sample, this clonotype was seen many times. CDR3 sequence reads: CSARDLLANTYNEQFF. As DNA, the CDR3 is TGCAGTGCTAGAGATCTTCTCGCGAACACCTACAATGAGCAGTTCTTC. This chain links TRBV20-1 with TRBJ2-1; no definite D call. With 0 bases removed from V and 2 bases from J, the gap between germline ends came to 14 bases. From germline, CDR1 is DFQATT and CDR2 SNEGSKA (reference sequence). This CDR3 contains 16 residues.

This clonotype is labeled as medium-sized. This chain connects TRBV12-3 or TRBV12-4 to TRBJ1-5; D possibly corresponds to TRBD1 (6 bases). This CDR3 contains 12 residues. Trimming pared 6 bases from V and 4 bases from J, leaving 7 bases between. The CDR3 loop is CASRTGNQPQHF. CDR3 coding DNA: TGTGCCAGCAGGACAGGAAATCAGCCCCAGCATTTT.

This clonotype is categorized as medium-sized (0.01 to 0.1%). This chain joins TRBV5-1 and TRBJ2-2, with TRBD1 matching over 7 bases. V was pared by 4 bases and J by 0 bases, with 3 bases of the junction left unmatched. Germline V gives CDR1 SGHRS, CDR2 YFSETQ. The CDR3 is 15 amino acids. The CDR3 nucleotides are TGCGCCAGCAGCCGAGACAGGGCGAACACCGGGGAGCTGTTTTTT. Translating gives CASSRDRANTGELFF.

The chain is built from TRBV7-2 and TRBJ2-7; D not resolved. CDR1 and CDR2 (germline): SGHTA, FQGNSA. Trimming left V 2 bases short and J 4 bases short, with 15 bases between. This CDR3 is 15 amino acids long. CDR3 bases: TGTGCCAGCAGCTTATGGGATTACGCATTGTACGAGCAGTACTTC. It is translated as CASSLWDYALYEQYF. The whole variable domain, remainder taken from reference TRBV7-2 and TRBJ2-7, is GAGVSQSPSNKVTEKGKDVELRCDPISGHTALYWYRQSLGQGLEFLIYFQGNSAPDKSGLPSDRFSAERTGGSVSTLTIQRTQQEDSAVYLCASSLWDYALYEQYFGPGTRLTVT.

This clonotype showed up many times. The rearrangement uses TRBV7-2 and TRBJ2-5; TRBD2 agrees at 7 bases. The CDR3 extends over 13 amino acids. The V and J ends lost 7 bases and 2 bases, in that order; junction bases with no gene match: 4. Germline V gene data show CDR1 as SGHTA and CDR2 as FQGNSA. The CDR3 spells CASTPAGQETQYF. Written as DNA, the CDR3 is TGTGCCAGCACCCCAGCGGGGCAAGAGACCCAGTACTTC.

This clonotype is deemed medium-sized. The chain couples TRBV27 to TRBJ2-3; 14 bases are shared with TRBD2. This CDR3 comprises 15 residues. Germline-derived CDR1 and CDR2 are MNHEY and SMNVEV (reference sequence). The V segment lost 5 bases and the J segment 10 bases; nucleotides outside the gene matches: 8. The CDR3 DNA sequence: TGTGCCAGCAGTCCCCGGGGACTAGCGGGAGTAGCGCAGTATTTT. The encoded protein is CASSPRGLAGVAQYF.

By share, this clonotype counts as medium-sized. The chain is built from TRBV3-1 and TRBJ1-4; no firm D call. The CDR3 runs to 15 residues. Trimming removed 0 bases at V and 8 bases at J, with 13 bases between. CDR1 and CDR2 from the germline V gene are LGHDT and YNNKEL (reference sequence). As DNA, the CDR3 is TGTGCCAGCAGCCAAGAGTTAGGCGGTGGAGAAAAACTGTTTTTT. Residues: CASSQELGGGEKLFF.